Listed here are 12 T cell receptor beta chains from one sample, sequenced in a study of T-cell memory formation after mild COVID-19. TCRdb reprocessed the 5' RACE reads via MiXCR and lists one record per CDR3 protein. The data contain 150,000 to 200,000 distinct CDR3 sequences, about a third of them singletons. Specimen: PBMCs or a T cell subset sorted from them (not recorded which). Receptor source: an adult woman who had mild COVID-19 (a few samples of this study predate the infection). Cell type and time point are not known.

The rearrangement links TRBV18 to TRBJ1-1, with D possibly being TRBD1 (6 bases). Trimming stripped 8 bases from V and 5 bases from J, with 15 bases between. This CDR3 has 13 residues. The V gene's germline CDR1 is KGHSH and CDR2 LQKENI. CDR3 nucleotides: TGTGCCAGCCTCTGGGGGGCAGAGACTGAAGCTTTCTTT. It encodes CASLWGAETEAFF.

The chain uses TRBV20-1 and TRBJ2-1; TRBD2 matches at 7 bases. Germline loops: CDR1 DFQATT, CDR2 SNEGSKA (reference sequence). CDR3 length: 17 amino acids. The V segment lost 0 bases and the J segment 4 bases; nucleotides outside the gene matches: 12. The CDR3 loop is CSARDTRRGSGYNEQFF. CDR3 DNA: TGCAGTGCTAGAGATACCCGCCGCGGGAGCGGTTACAATGAGCAGTTCTTC.

There are a few counts of this clonotype. V and J are TRBV2 and TRBJ2-2, with 10 bases matching TRBD2. J lost 5 bases, V lost 1 base, and 4 bases had no gene match. CDR1 and CDR2 (germline): SNHLY, FYNNEI. The CDR3 is 16 amino acids. The CDR3 spells CASSEVPSGGTGELFF. The CDR3, as DNA: TGTGCCAGCAGTGAAGTCCCTAGCGGGGGAACCGGGGAGCTGTTTTTT.

This sequence joins TRBV6-2 or TRBV6-3 and TRBJ2-3; D unresolved. The CDR3 runs to 12 residues. Trimming removed 8 bases at V and 4 bases at J, with 10 bases between. The V gene's germline CDR1 is MNHEY and CDR2 SVGEGT. CDR3 bases: TGTGCCAGCTCGTGGGGATCAGATACGCAGTATTTT. The encoded protein is CASSWGSDTQYF.

The gene calls are TRBV12-3 or TRBV12-4 and TRBJ1-6; D gene ambiguous. Trimming removed 6 bases at V and 5 bases at J, with 5 bases between. The CDR3 has 12 residues. The DNA of the CDR3 is TGTGCCAGCAGGCTCCATAATTCACCCCTCCACTTT. It is translated as CASRLHNSPLHF.

The chain combines TRBV5-1 with TRBJ2-1, with no clear D. V lost 3 bases and J lost 7, with 8 bases in between. Germline assignment: CDR1 SGHRS and CDR2 YFSETQ. This CDR3 has 12 amino acids. The CDR3 region has the DNA TGCGCCAGCAGCTGGACGAGTAATGAGCAGTTCTTC. It encodes CASSWTSNEQFF.

In its sample, this clonotype was seen a few times. This sequence joins TRBV11-1 and TRBJ2-2; D ambiguous. V was trimmed by 1 base and J by 5 bases, leaving 5 bases between them. Germline CDR1 and CDR2: SGHAT and FQDESV (reference sequence). The CDR3 extends over 13 amino acids. The CDR3 region has the DNA TGTGCCAGCAGCTTAGAGAGGACCGGGGAGCTGTTTTTT. Protein sequence: CASSLERTGELFF.

This clonotype has more than one count but fewer than ten. The rearrangement links TRBV18 to TRBJ2-7; 11 bases align to TRBD2. The CDR3 is 14 amino acids. V shed 0 bases, J shed 7 bases, and the junction held 2 bases outside the gene matches. Looked up from germline, CDR1 is KGHSH and CDR2 is LQKENI. The CDR3 loop is CASSPPLAGGEQYF. For the CDR3, the DNA is TGTGCCAGCTCACCACCCCTAGCGGGGGGAGAGCAGTACTTC.

This clonotype has just one count. The chain employs TRBV5-1 and TRBJ2-3; TRBD2 is a possible D gene (5 bases). The CDR3 spans 14 residues. Germline values: CDR1 SGHRS, CDR2 YFSETQ. Trimming removed 3 bases at V and 1 base at J, with 9 bases between. The CDR3 DNA reads as TGCGCCAGCAGCTCGGAGGACGGCACAGATACGCAGTATTTT. Its protein product is CASSSEDGTDTQYF.

The chain recombines TRBV7-2 with TRBJ2-5, with 14 bases identical to TRBD2. The CDR3 is made up of 16 amino acids. Germline assignment: CDR1 SGHTA and CDR2 FQGNSA. With V trimmed by 4 bases and J by 6 bases, 7 bases remained unmatched. CDR3 region: CASSSGTSGSRKTQYF. The CDR3 DNA reads as TGTGCCAGCAGCTCCGGGACTAGCGGGAGTAGAAAGACCCAGTACTTC. Variable domain in full (rest from reference TRBV7-2 and TRBJ2-5): GAGVSQSPSNKVTEKGKDVELRCDPISGHTALYWYRQSLGQGLEFLIYFQGNSAPDKSGLPSDRFSAERTGGSVSTLTIQRTQQEDSAVYLCASSSGTSGSRKTQYFGPGTRLLVL.

This clonotype has only a few counts. This chain joins TRBV21-1 and TRBJ2-7; TRBD1 was called by the table and not checked on the DNA. TRBV21-1 is classified as a pseudogene. The CDR3 runs 15 residues. CDR3 loop: CASSKGTGQYYEQYF. For the CDR3, the DNA is TGTGCCAGCAGCAAAGGGACGGGACAGTACTACGAGCAGTACTTC.

In this sample, this clonotype turned up a few times. The chain couples TRBV20-1 to TRBJ1-5; D is perhaps TRBD1 (5 bases). Germline lookup yields CDR1 DFQATT and CDR2 SNEGSKA (reference sequence). V was cut by 0 bases and J by 4 bases, with 13 bases left in between. The CDR3 runs to 15 residues. As DNA, the CDR3 is TGCAGTGCTAGAGATCAGGGCAGCTCTAATCAGCCCCAGCATTTT. Its protein product is CSARDQGSSNQPQHF.